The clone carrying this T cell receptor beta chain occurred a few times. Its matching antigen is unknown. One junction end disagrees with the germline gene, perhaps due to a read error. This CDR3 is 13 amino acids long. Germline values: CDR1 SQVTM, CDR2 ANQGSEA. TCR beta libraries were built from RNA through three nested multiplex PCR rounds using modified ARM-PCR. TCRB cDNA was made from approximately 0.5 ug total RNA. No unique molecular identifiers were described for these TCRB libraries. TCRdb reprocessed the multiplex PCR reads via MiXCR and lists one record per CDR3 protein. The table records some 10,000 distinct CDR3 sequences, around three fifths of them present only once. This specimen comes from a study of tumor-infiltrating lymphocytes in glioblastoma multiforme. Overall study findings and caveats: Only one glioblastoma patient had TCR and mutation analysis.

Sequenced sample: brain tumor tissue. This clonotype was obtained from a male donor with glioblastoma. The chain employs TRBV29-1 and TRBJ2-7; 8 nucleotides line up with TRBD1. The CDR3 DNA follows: TGCAGCGTTGAAGGCCAGGGGGCCTATGAGCAGTACTTC. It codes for CSVEGQGAYEQYF.